The entry below describes one T cell receptor beta chain. Its antigen is currently unknown. Lactation, pregnancy, other autoimmune disease or uncontrolled infection led to exclusion of patients. TCR beta CDR3 regions were amplified from RNA transcripts. An initial round of RT-PCR targeting the TCR CDR3 relied on the HTBI primer set. TCRdb re-analysed the multiplex PCR reads in MiXCR, keeping a single row per CDR3 protein. This table has about 610,000 distinct CDR3 sequences, more than 45% appearing once. This record belongs to a study of T cells in Graves' hyperthyroidism and ophthalmopathy. Study results and limitations: Most thyroid clonotypes expanded above 0.001 were also detected in blood.

This TCR was recovered from a woman aged 18-35 years with Graves' hyperthyroidism. Specimen: peripheral blood or thyroid tissue (not recorded which).

The CDR3 sequence is CASSGLTSGRREQYF. CDR3 nucleotides: TGTGCCAGCAGTGGGCTGACTAGCGGGAGAAGGGAGCAGTACTTC. The chain uses TRBV6-5 and TRBJ2-7; the match to TRBD2 covers 12 bases. Trimming at V came to 5 bases and at J to 7 bases, leaving 9 bases not matched to a gene. The CDR3 length is 15 residues. CDR1 and CDR2 from the germline V gene are MNHEY and SVGAGI.